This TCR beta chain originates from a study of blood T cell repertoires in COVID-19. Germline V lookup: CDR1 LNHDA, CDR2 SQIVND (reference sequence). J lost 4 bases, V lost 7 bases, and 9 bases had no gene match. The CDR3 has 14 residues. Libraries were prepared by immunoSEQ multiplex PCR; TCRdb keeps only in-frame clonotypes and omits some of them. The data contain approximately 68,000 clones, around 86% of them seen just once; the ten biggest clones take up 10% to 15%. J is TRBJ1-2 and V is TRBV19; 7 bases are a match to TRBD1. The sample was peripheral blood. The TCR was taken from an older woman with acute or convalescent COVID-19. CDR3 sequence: CASNPGQLSYGYTF. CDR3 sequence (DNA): TGTGCCAGTAATCCGGGACAGCTGAGCTATGGCTACACCTTC.